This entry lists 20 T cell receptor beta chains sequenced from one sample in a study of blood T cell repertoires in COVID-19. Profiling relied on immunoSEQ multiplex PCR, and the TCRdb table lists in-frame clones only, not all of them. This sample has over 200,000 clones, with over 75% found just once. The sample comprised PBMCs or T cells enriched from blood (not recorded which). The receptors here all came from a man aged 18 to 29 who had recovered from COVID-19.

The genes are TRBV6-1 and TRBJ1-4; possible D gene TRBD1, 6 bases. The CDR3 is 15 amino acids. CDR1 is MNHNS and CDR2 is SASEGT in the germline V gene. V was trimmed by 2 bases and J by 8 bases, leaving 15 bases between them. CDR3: CASSESQGIGEKLFF. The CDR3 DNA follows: TGTGCCAGCAGTGAATCTCAGGGGATAGGAGAAAAACTGTTTTTT.

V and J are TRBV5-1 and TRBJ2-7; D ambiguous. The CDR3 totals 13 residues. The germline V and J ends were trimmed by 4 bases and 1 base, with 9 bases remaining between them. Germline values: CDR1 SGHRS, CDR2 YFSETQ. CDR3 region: CASSQSPSYEQYF. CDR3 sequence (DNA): TGCGCCAGCAGCCAAAGCCCTTCCTACGAGCAGTACTTC.

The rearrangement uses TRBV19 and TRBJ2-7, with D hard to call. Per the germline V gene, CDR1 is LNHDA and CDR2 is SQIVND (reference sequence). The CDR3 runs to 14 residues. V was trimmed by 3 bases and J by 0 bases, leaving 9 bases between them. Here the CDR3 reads CASSMLTGSYEQYF. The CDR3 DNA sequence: TGTGCCAGTAGTATGCTGACGGGCTCCTACGAGCAGTACTTC. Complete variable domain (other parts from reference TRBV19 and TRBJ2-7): DGGITQSPKYLFRKEGQNVTLSCEQNLNHDAMYWYRQDPGQGLRLIYYSQIVNDFQKGDIAEGYSVSREKKESFPLTVTSAQKNPTAFYLCASSMLTGSYEQYFGPGTRLTVT.

The chain's CDR3 is CASSVNKHPSSYEQYF. The DNA for the CDR3 is TGTGCCAGCAGTGTGAATAAGCACCCGAGCTCCTACGAGCAGTACTTC. V and J are TRBV2 and TRBJ2-7, with D hard to call. The CDR3 loop spans 16 amino acids. The V and J ends lost 4 bases and 0 bases respectively, with 16 bases between them. CDR1 is SNHLY, CDR2 FYNNEI, per germline.

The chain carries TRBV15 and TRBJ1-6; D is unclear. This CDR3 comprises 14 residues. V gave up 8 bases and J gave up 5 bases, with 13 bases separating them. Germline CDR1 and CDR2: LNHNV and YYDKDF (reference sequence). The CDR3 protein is CATSEVFDNSPLHF. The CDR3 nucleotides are TGTGCCACCTCGGAGGTCTTCGATAATTCACCCCTCCACTTT.

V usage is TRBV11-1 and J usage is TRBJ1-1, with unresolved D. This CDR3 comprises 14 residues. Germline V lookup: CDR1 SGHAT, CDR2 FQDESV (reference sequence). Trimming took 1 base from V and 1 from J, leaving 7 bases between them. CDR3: CASSLDSSNTEAFF. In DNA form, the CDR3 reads TGTGCCAGCAGCTTAGACAGCTCGAACACTGAAGCTTTCTTT.

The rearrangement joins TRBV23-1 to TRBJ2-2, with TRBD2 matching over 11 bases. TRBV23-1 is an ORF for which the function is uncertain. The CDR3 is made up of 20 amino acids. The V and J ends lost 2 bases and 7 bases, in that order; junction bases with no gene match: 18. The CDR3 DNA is TGCGCCAGCAGTCAACTCAGGGTAAAACTAGCGGGGGCCGAGGGCGGGGAGCTGTTTTTT. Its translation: CASSQLRVKLAGAEGGELFF.

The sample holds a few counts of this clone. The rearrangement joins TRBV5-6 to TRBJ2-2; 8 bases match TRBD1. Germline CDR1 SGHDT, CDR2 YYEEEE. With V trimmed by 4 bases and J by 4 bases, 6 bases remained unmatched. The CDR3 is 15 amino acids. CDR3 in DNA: TGTGCCAGCAGCCCTCAGGGGGCGAGCACCGGGGAGCTGTTTTTT. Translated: CASSPQGASTGELFF.

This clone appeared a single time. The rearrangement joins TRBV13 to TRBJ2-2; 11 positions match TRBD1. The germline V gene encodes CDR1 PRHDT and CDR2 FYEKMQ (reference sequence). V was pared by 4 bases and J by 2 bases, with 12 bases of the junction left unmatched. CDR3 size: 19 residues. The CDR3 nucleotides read TGTGCCAGCAGCTCATTTTCCCGGACAGGGGGCTTAAACACCGGGGAGCTGTTTTTT. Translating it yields CASSSFSRTGGLNTGELFF.

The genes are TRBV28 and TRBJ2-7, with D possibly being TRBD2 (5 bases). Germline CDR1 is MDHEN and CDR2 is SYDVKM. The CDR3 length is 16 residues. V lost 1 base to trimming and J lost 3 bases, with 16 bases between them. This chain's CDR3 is CASSLYGGLLYYEQYF. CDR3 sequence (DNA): TGTGCCAGCAGTTTATATGGCGGGCTACTTTACTACGAGCAGTACTTC. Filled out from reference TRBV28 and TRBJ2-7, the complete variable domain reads DVKVTQSSRYLVKRTGEKVFLECVQDMDHENMFWYRQDPGLGLRLIYFSYDVKMKEKGDIPEGYSVSREKKERFSLILESASTNQTSMYLCASSLYGGLLYYEQYFGPGTRLTVT.

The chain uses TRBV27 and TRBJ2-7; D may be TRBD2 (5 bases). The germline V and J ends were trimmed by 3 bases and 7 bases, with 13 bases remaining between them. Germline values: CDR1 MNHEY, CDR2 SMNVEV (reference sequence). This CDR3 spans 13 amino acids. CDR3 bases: TGTGCCAGCAGTTTCCTCCGGGAAGGGGAGCAGTACTTC. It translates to CASSFLREGEQYF.

DNA of the CDR3: TGTGCCAGCAGCCAAGGGACTAGCGGGAGGTACGAGCAGTACTTC. Its translation: CASSQGTSGRYEQYF. This rearrangement joins TRBV3-1 (or the pseudogene TRBV3-2) to TRBJ2-7; 14 bases align to TRBD2. CDR3 length: 15 residues. Per the germline V gene, CDR1 is LGHDT and CDR2 is YNNKEL (reference sequence). The J segment lost 4 bases and the V segment lost 1 base, leaving 0 bases of the junction unmatched.

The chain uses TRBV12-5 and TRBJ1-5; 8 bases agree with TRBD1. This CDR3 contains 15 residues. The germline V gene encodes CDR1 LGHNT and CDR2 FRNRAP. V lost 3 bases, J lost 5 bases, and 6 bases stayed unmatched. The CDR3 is CASGFGTGSYQPQHF. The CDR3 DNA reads TGTGCTAGTGGTTTTGGGACAGGAAGTTATCAGCCCCAGCATTTT.

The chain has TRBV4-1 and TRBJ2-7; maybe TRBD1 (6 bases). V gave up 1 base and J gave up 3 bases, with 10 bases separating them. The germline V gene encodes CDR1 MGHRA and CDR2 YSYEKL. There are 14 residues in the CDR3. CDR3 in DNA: TGCGCCAGCAGCCAAGGACAGGCAAACTACGAGCAGTACTTC. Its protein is CASSQGQANYEQYF.

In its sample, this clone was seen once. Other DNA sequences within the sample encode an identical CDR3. CDR3 residues: CASSPGLSYEQYF. DNA of the CDR3: TGCGCCAGCAGCCCGGGACTTTCTTACGAGCAGTACTTC. The chain carries TRBV4-1 and TRBJ2-7, with a possible D match to TRBD2 (6 bases). Germline V gives CDR1 MGHRA, CDR2 YSYEKL. V gave up 4 bases and J gave up 4 bases, with 11 bases separating them. This CDR3 is built from 13 residues.

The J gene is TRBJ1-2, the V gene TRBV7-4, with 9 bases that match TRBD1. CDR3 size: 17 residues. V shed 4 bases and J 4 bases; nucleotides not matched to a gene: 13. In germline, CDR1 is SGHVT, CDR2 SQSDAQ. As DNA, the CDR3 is TGTGCCAGCAGCTCTCCGGGACAGGGAGGGGGGATCTATGGCTACACCTTC. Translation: CASSSPGQGGGIYGYTF.

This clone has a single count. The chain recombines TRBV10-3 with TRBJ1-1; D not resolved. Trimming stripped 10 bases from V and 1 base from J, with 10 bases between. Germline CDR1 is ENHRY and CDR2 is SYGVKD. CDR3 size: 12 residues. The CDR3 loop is CATKDWNTEAFF. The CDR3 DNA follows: TGTGCCACCAAAGACTGGAACACTGAAGCTTTCTTT.

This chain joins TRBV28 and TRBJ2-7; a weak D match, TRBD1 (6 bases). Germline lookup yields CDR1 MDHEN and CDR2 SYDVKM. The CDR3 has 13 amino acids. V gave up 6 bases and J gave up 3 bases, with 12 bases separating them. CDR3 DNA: TGTGCCAGCAGATCTGGACAGAACTACGAGCAGTACTTC. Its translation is CASRSGQNYEQYF.

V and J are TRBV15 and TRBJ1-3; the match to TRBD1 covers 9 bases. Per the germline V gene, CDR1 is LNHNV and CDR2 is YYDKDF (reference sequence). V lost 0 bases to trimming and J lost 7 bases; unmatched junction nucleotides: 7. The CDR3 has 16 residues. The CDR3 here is CATSRDPGTGWNTIYF. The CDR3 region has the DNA TGTGCCACCAGCAGAGATCCTGGGACAGGGTGGAACACCATATATTTT.

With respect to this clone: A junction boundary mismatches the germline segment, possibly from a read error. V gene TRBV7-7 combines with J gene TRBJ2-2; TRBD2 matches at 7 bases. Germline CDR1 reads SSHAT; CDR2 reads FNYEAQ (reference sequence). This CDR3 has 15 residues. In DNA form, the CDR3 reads TGTGCTAGCAGCTTAGGACTAGGGTACACCGGGGAGCTGTTTTTT. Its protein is CASSLGLGYTGELFF.